Listed below are T cell receptor beta chains from one sample, sequenced in a study of blood T cell repertoires in COVID-19. The protocol was immunoSEQ multiplex PCR, while the TCRdb copy is restricted to in-frame clones and leaves out a portion. The sample contains roughly 240,000 clones, roughly 85% of which appear only once. The sample taken for sequencing was peripheral blood. All receptors derive from a man aged 55 to 70 who had recovered from COVID-19. CDR3s include the opening cysteine and the closing phenylalanine or tryptophan. The D gene is left open where the match is weak. For some rows the clone size is stated as once, few or many, or as a class when expanded; others skip it.

D gene,clone size,V gene,J gene,CDR3 protein,CDR3 DNA
NA,NA,TRBV19,TRBJ1-6,CASSMSGLVSYNSPLHF,TGTGCCAGTAGTATGTCAGGACTGGTCTCCTATAATTCACCCCTCCACTTT
TRBD1,few,TRBV30,TRBJ1-5,CAWSGTGNQPQHF,TGTGCCTGGAGCGGGACAGGGAATCAGCCCCAGCATTTT
TRBD2,NA,TRBV27,TRBJ2-7,CASTKIAGGSYEQYF,TGTGCCAGCACTAAAATAGCGGGAGGCTCCTACGAGCAGTACTTC
TRBD2,NA,TRBV7-2,TRBJ2-5,CASSLALAGGMETQYF,TGTGCCAGCAGCTTAGCGCTAGCGGGAGGTATGGAGACCCAGTACTTC
TRBD1,NA,TRBV18,TRBJ1-5,CASSPTRDSYSNQPQHF,TGTGCCAGCTCCCCTACAAGGGACAGTTATAGCAATCAGCCCCAGCATTTT
TRBD2,NA,TRBV7-8,TRBJ2-5,CASSMGGWETQYF,TGTGCCAGCAGTATGGGGGGGTGGGAGACCCAGTACTTC
TRBD1,NA,TRBV2,TRBJ1-3,CASSGTVGTGNTIYF,TGTGCCAGCAGCGGGACAGTGGGAACTGGAAACACCATATATTTT
TRBD1,NA,TRBV2,TRBJ2-7,CATRRGGLTSYEQYF,TGTGCCACCAGGCGAGGGGGCCTAACTTCCTACGAGCAGTACTTC
NA,once,TRBV3-1/TRBV3-2,TRBJ1-5,CASSPGVGSQPQHF,TGTGCCAGCAGCCCAGGGGTAGGGAGTCAGCCCCAGCATTTT
TRBD1,few,TRBV18,TRBJ2-7,CASSPPTGQAYEQYF,TGTGCCAGCTCACCCCCGACGGGACAGGCCTACGAGCAGTACTTC
TRBD2,NA,TRBV29-1,TRBJ2-1,CSVEWLAGDEQFF,TGCAGCGTTGAGTGGCTAGCGGGAGATGAGCAGTTCTTC
NA,NA,TRBV28,TRBJ1-1,CAGADSMNTEAFF,TGTGCCGGTGCCGACTCAATGAACACTGAAGCTTTCTTT
NA,many,TRBV28,TRBJ2-5,CASSLGSDQETQYF,TGTGCCAGCAGTTTGGGCAGTGACCAAGAGACCCAGTACTTC
NA,NA,TRBV5-1,TRBJ2-5,CASSLDDSQSQYF,TGCGCCAGCAGCTTGGATGACTCTCAGTCCCAGTACTTC
TRBD2,NA,TRBV5-1,TRBJ2-1,CASSLGLAGGAYNEQFF,TGCGCCAGCAGCCTCGGACTAGCGGGAGGAGCATACAATGAGCAGTTCTTC
NA,NA,TRBV28,TRBJ2-7,CASSTGPLSYEQYF,TGTGCCAGCAGCACAGGGCCCCTCTCCTACGAGCAGTACTTC
NA,NA,TRBV2,TRBJ1-2,CASSEAGGYYGYTF,TGTGCCAGCAGTGAAGCTGGAGGGTACTATGGCTACACCTTC
NA,NA,TRBV5-4,TRBJ2-7,CASSLAGGTYEQYF,TGTGCCAGCAGCTTGGCCGGCGGCACCTACGAGCAGTACTTC
NA,few,TRBV5-5,TRBJ1-3,CASSSTSTPAASSTTIYF,TGTGCCAGCAGCTCCACCTCCACCCCCGCGGCATCCTCTACAACCATATATTTT
NA,NA,TRBV15,TRBJ2-5,CATSRALTGLGAETQYF,TGTGCCACCAGCAGAGCTCTGACGGGGCTGGGGGCTGAGACCCAGTACTTC
TRBD1,NA,TRBV3-1/TRBV3-2,TRBJ2-7,CASSRRDSSSYEQYF,TGTGCCAGCAGCCGCCGGGACAGCAGCTCCTACGAGCAGTACTTC
TRBD2,NA,TRBV7-2,TRBJ2-4,CASSSWGSGGKGNIQYF,TGTGCCAGCAGCTCCTGGGGGAGCGGGGGGAAGGGAAACATTCAGTACTTC
TRBD1,NA,TRBV2,TRBJ1-1,CASRDRGRRVSTEAFF,TGTGCCAGCAGGGACAGGGGGCGGAGGGTCAGCACTGAAGCTTTCTTT
TRBD2,NA,TRBV7-9,TRBJ2-7,CASSEAGGGGLLEQYF,TGTGCCAGCAGCGAAGCCGGCGGGGGGGGCCTGCTCGAGCAGTACTTC
TRBD1,NA,TRBV18,TRBJ2-7,CASSPDRGLYEQYF,TGTGCCAGCTCACCAGATAGGGGGCTATACGAGCAGTACTTC
TRBD1,NA,TRBV5-5,TRBJ1-3,CASSIRTGGSAIYF,TGTGCCAGCAGCATCCGGACAGGAGGTTCTGCCATATATTTT
NA,few,TRBV4-1,TRBJ2-7,CASSQIGGPTYEQYF,TGCGCCAGCAGCCAAATAGGGGGACCAACCTACGAGCAGTACTTC
NA,NA,TRBV7-9,TRBJ1-4,CASSLIRSYEKLFF,TGTGCCAGCAGCTTAATCAGGTCTTATGAAAAACTGTTTTTT
NA,NA,TRBV6-1,TRBJ2-2,CASSERGMTANTGELFF,TGTGCCAGCAGTGAAAGAGGAATGACGGCCAACACCGGGGAGCTGTTTTTT
TRBD1,NA,TRBV18,TRBJ2-1,CASSPPGTGGNEQFF,TGTGCCAGCTCACCTCCCGGGACAGGGGGCAATGAGCAGTTCTTC
TRBD2,many,TRBV2,TRBJ2-4,CASSDTLAGGNIQYF,TGTGCCAGCAGTGACACACTAGCGGGAGGGAACATTCAGTACTTC
TRBD1,NA,TRBV7-7,TRBJ2-2,CASSRGGSDTGELFF,TGTGCTAGCAGCCGAGGGGGCTCTGACACCGGGGAGCTGTTTTTT
NA,NA,TRBV27,TRBJ2-7,CASSLYPAAAEQYF,TGTGCCAGCAGTTTATACCCCGCGGCCGCCGAGCAGTACTTC
NA,NA,TRBV7-9,TRBJ2-2,CASSLVRADTGELFF,TGTGCCAGCAGCTTAGTCAGGGCGGACACCGGGGAGCTGTTTTTT
NA,NA,TRBV5-1,TRBJ2-7,CASSLERIPGEQYF,TGCGCCAGCAGCTTGGAACGCATCCCCGGGGAGCAGTACTTC
TRBD1,NA,TRBV2,TRBJ2-7,CASSPRQGGEQYF,TGTGCCAGCAGCCCTAGACAGGGTGGCGAGCAGTACTTC
TRBD2,NA,TRBV5-1,TRBJ2-3,CASSPRAGGRGDTQYF,TGCGCCAGCAGCCCCCGAGCGGGGGGACGGGGAGATACGCAGTATTTT
TRBD1,NA,TRBV7-3,TRBJ1-3,CASSQTGGPGNTIYF,TGTGCCAGCAGCCAAACAGGGGGGCCTGGAAACACCATATATTTT